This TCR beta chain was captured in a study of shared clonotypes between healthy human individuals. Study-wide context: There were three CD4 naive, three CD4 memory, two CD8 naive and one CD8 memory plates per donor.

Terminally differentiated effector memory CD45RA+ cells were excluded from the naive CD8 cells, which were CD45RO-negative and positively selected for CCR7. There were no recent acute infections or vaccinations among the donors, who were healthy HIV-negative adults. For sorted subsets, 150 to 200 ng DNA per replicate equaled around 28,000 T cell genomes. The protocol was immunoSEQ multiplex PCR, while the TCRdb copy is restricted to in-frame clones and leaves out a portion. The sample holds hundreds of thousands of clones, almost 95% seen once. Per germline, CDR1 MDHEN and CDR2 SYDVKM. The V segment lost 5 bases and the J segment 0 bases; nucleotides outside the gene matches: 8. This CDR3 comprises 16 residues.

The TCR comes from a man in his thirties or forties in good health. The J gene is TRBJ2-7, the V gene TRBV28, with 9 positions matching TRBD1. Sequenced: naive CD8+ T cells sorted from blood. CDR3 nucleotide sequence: TGTGCCAGCAGTCATCTCCGGGACAGGGTCTCCTACGAGCAGTACTTC. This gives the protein CASSHLRDRVSYEQYF.